The source of this T cell receptor (beta chain) is a study of CD8+ T cells in alopecia areata. Sequencing relied on a cDNA template that was reverse transcribed from extracted RNA. Using immunoSEQ multiplex PCR, the repertoire was profiled, and TCRdb retains in-frame clones only, with some absent. This sample has about 74,000 clones, with 29% found just once. CDR1 and CDR2 from the germline V gene are MNHEY and SMNVEV (reference sequence). This CDR3 contains 13 residues. The V and J ends lost 10 bases and 4 bases respectively, with 14 bases between them. This sample's treatment: oral pan-JAK inhibitor, 5-10 mg twice daily. CD4+ and CD8+ T cells were sorted from PBMCs stained for CD3, CD4 and CD8. Points from the study as a whole: A great number of expanded lesional clones endured in scalp and blood during tofacitinib. The treated group had a single nonresponder, limiting CD8+ expansion-response conclusions.

This clone was observed a handful of times. The antigen is not known. This TCR was sampled from a human donor with alopecia areata. Sample: CD8+ T cells sorted from blood, taken at week 4, from a patient treated with tofacitinib. This rearrangement joins TRBV27 to TRBJ2-1, with D maybe TRBD1 (6 bases). CDR3 nucleotide sequence: TGTGCCACAGGGGAGCGGTCATACAATGAGCAGTTCTTC. Its protein is CATGERSYNEQFF.